One and the same sample provided the 4 T cell receptor beta chains below, sequenced in a study of blood T cells in healthy people across ages. Primed by a sample-barcoded 5' primer and a J-beta primer mix, a second PCR proceeded for 7 to 11 cycles. MiXCR, applied by TCRdb to the 5' RACE reads, yields one record per CDR3 protein. Here the sample spans more than 750,000 distinct CDR3 sequences, around 29% being singletons. This same sample was also part of a study on T cells of mothers and their children.

Sequencing was performed on blood. The receptor source for this set is a woman in her thirties or forties in good health.

V and J are TRBV20-1 and TRBJ1-2; D is undetermined. The CDR3 covers 13 residues. Trimming stripped 3 bases from V and 0 bases from J, with 8 bases between. Germline-derived CDR1 and CDR2 are DFQATT and SNEGSKA (reference sequence). The CDR3 region is CSASIAANYGYTF. CDR3 sequence (DNA): TGCAGTGCTAGTATCGCGGCTAACTATGGCTACACCTTC.

This clonotype was seen ten or more times. This chain links TRBV4-1 with TRBJ2-7, with D uncertain. Per germline, CDR1 MGHRA and CDR2 YSYEKL. The length of the CDR3 is 12 residues. The V and J ends lost 0 bases and 6 bases respectively, with 6 bases between them. The CDR3 spells CASSQDGFEQYF. The CDR3 bases are TGCGCCAGCAGCCAAGACGGTTTCGAGCAGTACTTC.

Worth noting for this clonotype: This may be a read error, as it is one base from a much larger clone. The V and J genes are TRBV6-5 and TRBJ2-4; 7 bases align to TRBD1. Germline V lookup: CDR1 MNHEY, CDR2 SVGAGI. This CDR3 region has 15 residues. V lost 6 bases and J lost 0; bases outside the gene matches: 5. This CDR3 is CASSQQGLAKNIQYF. Here the CDR3 DNA reads TGTGCCAGCAGCCAACAGGGGCTAGCCAAAAACATTCAGTACTTC.

The V and J genes are TRBV7-8 and TRBJ1-4; 9 bases line up with TRBD1. Germline V gene sequence: CDR1 SGHVS, CDR2 FQNEAQ. V gave up 2 bases and J gave up 1 base; unmatched junction bases: 8. The CDR3 has 18 amino acids. This CDR3 is CASSLRTGARKTNEKLFF. CDR3 sequence (DNA): TGTGCCAGCAGCTTAAGGACAGGGGCCCGTAAAACTAATGAAAAACTGTTTTTT.